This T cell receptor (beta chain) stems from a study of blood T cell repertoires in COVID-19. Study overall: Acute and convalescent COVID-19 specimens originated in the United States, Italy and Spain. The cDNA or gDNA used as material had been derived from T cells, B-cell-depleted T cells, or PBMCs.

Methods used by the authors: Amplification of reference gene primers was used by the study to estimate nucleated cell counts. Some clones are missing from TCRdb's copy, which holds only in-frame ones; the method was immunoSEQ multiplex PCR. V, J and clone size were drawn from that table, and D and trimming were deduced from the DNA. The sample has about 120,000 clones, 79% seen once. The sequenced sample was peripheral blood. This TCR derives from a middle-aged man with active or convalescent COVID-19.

CDR3 in amino acids: CASSVEAGVQDTQYF. CDR3 nucleotides: TGTGCCAGCAGCGTAGAGGCAGGGGTTCAAGATACGCAGTATTTT. This chain joins TRBV9 and TRBJ2-3, with a possible D match to TRBD1 (6 bases). CDR1 SGDLS and CDR2 YYNGEE come from the germline V gene. Trimming cost V 0 bases and J 5 bases, with 13 bases left between them. The CDR3 length is 15 residues.